This T cell receptor (beta chain) was profiled in a study of CD8+CD57+ T cells in acquired aplastic anemia. By flow cytometry, patients selected for sequencing had shown an expansion of CD8+CD57+ cells. This clonotype turned up a few times. Profiling that covered TCR beta VDJ and CDR3 relied on genomic DNA as its template. From the reads, TCRdb called clonotypes with MiXCR, one entry per CDR3 protein. The table records approximately 57,000 distinct CDR3 sequences, around 60% of them present only once. Trimming took 2 bases from V and 4 from J; bases not matched to a gene: 0. The CDR3 sequence is 13 residues long. From germline, CDR1 is KGHSH and CDR2 LQKENI.

The chain combines TRBV18 with TRBJ1-1; 8 bases fit TRBD1. The sequencing input was sorted CD4+, CD8+, or CD8+CD57+ T cells (not recorded which) from PBMCs. The sequence derives from a human donor with aplastic anemia. The CDR3 bases are TGTGCCAGCTCACCAACAGGGGGCACTGAAGCTTTCTTT. Amino acid sequence: CASSPTGGTEAFF. Variable domain in full (rest from reference TRBV18 and TRBJ1-1): NAGVMQNPRHLVRRRGQEARLRCSPMKGHSHVYWYRQLPEEGLKFMVYLQKENIIDESGMPKERFSAEFPKEGPSILRIQQVVRGDSAAYFCASSPTGGTEAFFGQGTRLTVV.